These T cell receptor beta chains were read from a single sample in a study of identical twins. TCRdb called the 5' RACE reads again in MiXCR, with one record for every CDR3 protein. This sample has a few hundred thousand distinct CDR3 sequences, with 6.5% to 9.5% found just once. These data also featured in a second study, about yellow fever vaccine responses in identical twins.

Sequencing was done on a sample of CD8+ T cells sorted from blood. These receptors all come from a young woman in good health. The conserved cysteine and the conserved F or W are not part of the CDR3 here. The order of the fields is clone size, V gene, CDR3 protein. Rows may omit the clone size; those that give it use once, few, many or a size class.

>many|TRBV28
ASSYSGGGQETQY
>-|TRBV29-1
SVTGVRDTQY
>-|TRBV29-1
SVEGDVPDTQY
>-|TRBV20-1
SARDKEGASITDTQY
>few|TRBV13
ASSLGRADYEQY
>medium-sized|TRBV4-2
ASSQDLTSGGSSTDTQY
>-|TRBV12-3/TRBV12-4
ASSLPAQDYEQY
>-|TRBV25-1
ASSESAWGTSPH
>few|TRBV15
ATSRESSEQY
>many|TRBV21-1
ASSVAQGLHYYEQY
>-|TRBV30
AWSVLGEAF
>many|TRBV27
ASSLSQGALTEAF
>few|TRBV20-1
SARSTGAGELF
>many|TRBV6-2/TRBV6-3
ASSYKDTGELF
>-|TRBV19
ASSPTTVSNYGYT
>many|TRBV4-1
ASSDGQGGYEQY
>many|TRBV29-1
SVETQVAGELF
>few|TRBV21-1
ASSTTTGADSNQPQH
>many|TRBV27
ASSAAGFSGYT
>many|TRBV6-1
ASSQAVSGELF
>few|TRBV13
ASSSTQGWSEAF
>few|TRBV7-9
ASSDRFKGSYEQY
>many|TRBV9
ASSVAGSRDTEAF
>few|TRBV27
ASSSYRGSSYEQY
>few|TRBV2
ASPFPEIGGMT
>many|TRBV29-1
SVADFLGDEQY
>-|TRBV27
ASRSPGTGELF
>few|TRBV7-6
ASSSPGGLRTEAF
>many|TRBV29-1
SVRGQGANYEQY
>few|TRBV4-1
ASSQDILQGGYEQY
>many|TRBV12-3/TRBV12-4
ASRKGSDQF
>-|TRBV12-3/TRBV12-4
ASTGGYGYT
>-|TRBV4-1
ASSQDIGTGSSYEQY
>-|TRBV4-1
ASSQGPVSYEQY
>-|TRBV29-1
SATSGKPYGYT
>-|TRBV11-2
ASSLDGVMTDTQY
>many|TRBV4-2
ASSQDVERYNEQF
>many|TRBV3-1
ASNSWGTGDHNEQF
>many|TRBV20-1
SVWGGNTEAF
>few|TRBV29-1
SVPGEGYT
>few|TRBV5-6
ASRPLELANVLT
>many|TRBV9
ASSVATEAF
>few|TRBV7-9
ASTVAGDNEQF
>few|TRBV6-1
ASSELGASYEQY
>-|TRBV11-3
ASSLDSGQETQY
>few|TRBV20-1
SAPITGTGDTEAF
>few|TRBV28
ASSWGRGGYEQY
>few|TRBV15
ATSPQRASGEQF
>-|TRBV24-1
ATSDSRTGWNTGELF